This T cell receptor (beta chain) originates from a study of blood T cell repertoires in COVID-19. Study information: Acute and convalescent COVID-19 samples came from the United States, Italy and Spain. T cells, B-cell-depleted T cells, or PBMCs supplied cDNA or gDNA.

Authors' processing steps: Reference gene primer amplification in the assay estimated nucleated cell counts. This table comes from immunoSEQ multiplex PCR, and its TCRdb copy is limited to in-frame clones, with some not included. For V, J and clone size, that table is used; D and trimming come from the DNA. The sample records about 130,000 clones, roughly 83% being singletons. The CDR3 is made up of 16 amino acids. Germline loops: CDR1 SGHAT, CDR2 FQNNGV. V lost 2 bases to trimming and J lost 15 bases; unmatched junction nucleotides: 15. The source is a man aged 35-49 years with active or convalescent COVID-19. Input material: peripheral blood. This chain connects TRBV11-2 to TRBJ1-6; TRBD1 matches at 8 bases. CDR3 sequence: CASSLKTGTGHTHLHF. The CDR3 DNA reads as TGTGCCAGCAGCTTAAAAACCGGGACAGGCCATACACACCTCCACTTT.